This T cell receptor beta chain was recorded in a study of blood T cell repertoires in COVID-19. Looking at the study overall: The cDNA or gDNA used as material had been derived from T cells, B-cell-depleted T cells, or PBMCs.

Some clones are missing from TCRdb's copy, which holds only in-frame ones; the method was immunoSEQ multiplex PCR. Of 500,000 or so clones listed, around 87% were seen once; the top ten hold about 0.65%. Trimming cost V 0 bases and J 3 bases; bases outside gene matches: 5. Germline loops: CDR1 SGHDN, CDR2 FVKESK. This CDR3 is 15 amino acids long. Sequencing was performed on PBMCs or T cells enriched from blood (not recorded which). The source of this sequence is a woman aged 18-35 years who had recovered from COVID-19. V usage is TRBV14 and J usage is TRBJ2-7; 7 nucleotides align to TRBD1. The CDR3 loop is CASSQEPGQIYEQYF. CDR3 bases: TGTGCCAGCAGCCAAGAGCCGGGACAGATCTACGAGCAGTACTTC.